A selection of T cell receptor beta chains follows, all from one sample in a study of a mutant IDH1 vaccine in newly diagnosed glioma. The antigens of these receptors remain unknown. Assay: immunoSEQ multiplex PCR; the TCRdb copy retains only in-frame clones and omits some. The top ten hold about 5.5% of the sample, which has around 120,000 clones, 80% seen once. The sequencing here drew on PBMCs, taken from a glioma patient whose treatment included an IDH1 peptide vaccine. Receptors were obtained from a man in his forties with glioma. The CDR3 runs from the conserved cysteine through the conserved F or W. A D gene is named only where the DNA matches it firmly.

.	TRBV6-5	TRBJ1-1	TGTGCCAGCAGTTACGGGGGTGGCACTGAAGCTTTCTTT	CASSYGGGTEAFF
TRBD1	TRBV7-7	TRBJ2-5	TGTGCTAGCAGCGCTACAGGGGGCGAGACCCAGTACTTC	CASSATGGETQYF
TRBD1	TRBV5-1	TRBJ2-7	TGCGCCAGCAGCTTGGGCCCAGGGGGTAGTGTTTACGAGCAGTACTTC	CASSLGPGGSVYEQYF
.	TRBV7-9	TRBJ1-5	TGTGCCAGCAGCTTATTATTCGGGGGGCATCAGCCCCAGCATTTT	CASSLLFGGHQPQHF
TRBD2	TRBV2	TRBJ2-2	TGTGCCAGCATCTCGATGGTAGCGGGGTTCGGGGAGCTGTTTTTT	CASISMVAGFGELFF
.	TRBV18	TRBJ2-3	TGTGCCAGCTCACCACCGGGAACTAGCACAGATACGCAGTATTTT	CASSPPGTSTDTQYF
.	TRBV7-2	TRBJ2-3	TGTGCCAGCAGCTTAGCTGGCCTAAACACAGATACGCAGTATTTT	CASSLAGLNTDTQYF
TRBD1	TRBV5-5	TRBJ2-1	TGTGCCAGCAGCTTGAGGGACAGTCCCTACAATGAGCAGTTCTTC	CASSLRDSPYNEQFF
.	TRBV5-1	TRBJ2-7	TGCGCCAGCAGCTTGGGGGGTTCAGGATTCTACGAGCAGTACTTC	CASSLGGSGFYEQYF
TRBD2	TRBV7-6	TRBJ2-3	TGTGCCAGCAGCCCGGAGGGACTAGCGGGAGATGCAGATACGCAGTATTTT	CASSPEGLAGDADTQYF
.	TRBV19	TRBJ1-5	TGTGCCAGTAGTATAGTGGGTTTGGGAAGCAATCAGCCCCAGCATTTT	CASSIVGLGSNQPQHF
TRBD2	TRBV5-4	TRBJ2-3	TGTGCCAGCAGCTTTAGCGGGGGGAGGGCAGATACGCAGTATTTT	CASSFSGGRADTQYF
.	TRBV2	TRBJ2-1	TGTGCCAGCAGGATGACTCGATACAATGAGCAGTTCTTC	CASRMTRYNEQFF
.	TRBV7-2	TRBJ2-5	TGTGCCAGCAGCTTTCAGGGTCTGGAGACCCAGTACTTC	CASSFQGLETQYF
.	TRBV7-2	TRBJ1-5	TGTGCCAGCAGCGCCCCCGGGTGGAATCAGCCCCAGCATTTT	CASSAPGWNQPQHF
.	TRBV29-1	TRBJ2-4	TGCAGCGTTGAAACATGGAGGGCCAAAAACATTCAGTACTTC	CSVETWRAKNIQYF